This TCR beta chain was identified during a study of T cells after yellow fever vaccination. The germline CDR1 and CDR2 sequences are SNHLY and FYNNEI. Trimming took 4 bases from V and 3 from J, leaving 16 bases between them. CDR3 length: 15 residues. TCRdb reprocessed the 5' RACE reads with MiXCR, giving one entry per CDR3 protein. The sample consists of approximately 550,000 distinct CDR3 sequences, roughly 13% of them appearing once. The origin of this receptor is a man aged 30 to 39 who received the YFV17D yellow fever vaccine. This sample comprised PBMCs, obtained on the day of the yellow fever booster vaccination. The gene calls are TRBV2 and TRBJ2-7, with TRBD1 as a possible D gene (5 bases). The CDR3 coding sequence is TGTGCCAGCAGTGCCCAGGGCCAAAATCTCTACGAGCAGTACTTC. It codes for CASSAQGQNLYEQYF.